One sample yielded the 25 T cell receptor beta chains listed below, sequenced in a study of T cells in Graves' hyperthyroidism and ophthalmopathy. RNA transcripts served as the template for amplifying TCR beta CDR3 regions. TCR CDR3 regions were first amplified by RT-PCR with HTBI primers. MiXCR was run by TCRdb on the multiplex PCR reads, yielding one entry per CDR3 protein. The data show 300,000 to 450,000 distinct CDR3 sequences, roughly 15% seen once. The source material was blood. These receptors were collected from a woman in her thirties with Graves' ophthalmopathy.

This clonotype was recorded at least ten times. The CDR3: CSACRVGVGNQPQHF. CDR3 bases: TGCAGTGCTTGCAGGGTCGGAGTGGGTAATCAGCCCCAGCATTTT. The J gene is TRBJ1-5, the V gene TRBV20-1; perhaps TRBD1 as D (5 bases). This CDR3 region has 15 residues. With 5 bases removed from V and 4 bases from J, the gap between germline ends came to 18 bases. The V gene's germline CDR1 is DFQATT and CDR2 SNEGSKA (reference sequence).

Many counts were recorded for this clonotype. The chain links TRBV30 to TRBJ2-5, with TRBD1 as a possible D gene (6 bases). V lost 8 bases, J lost 2 bases, and 15 bases lay in between. The CDR3 is 13 amino acids. CDR1 is GTSNPN and CDR2 is SVGIG in the germline V gene (reference sequence). DNA for the CDR3: TGTGCCGGGGCTCGGACAGCGCAAGAGACCCAGTACTTC. Amino acid sequence: CAGARTAQETQYF.

The chain combines TRBV7-9 with TRBJ1-3; D gene uncertain. This CDR3 is 13 amino acids long. The V and J ends lost 6 bases and 0 bases respectively, with 6 bases between them. Germline assignment: CDR1 SEHNR and CDR2 FQNEAQ (reference sequence). CDR3 sequence reads: CASRKNSGNTIYF. CDR3 DNA sequence: TGTGCCAGCAGGAAAAACTCTGGAAACACCATATATTTT.

This clonotype was seen a handful of times. The chain uses TRBV19 and TRBJ1-1, with 7 bases matching TRBD1. Germline-derived CDR1 and CDR2 are LNHDA and SQIVND (reference sequence). With 6 bases clipped from V and 4 bases from J, the junction kept 8 bases outside the gene matches. The CDR3 is 14 residues long. The CDR3 DNA reads TGTGCCAGTAGGCCGCAGGGGGAGAGCACTGAAGCTTTCTTT. Encoded protein: CASRPQGESTEAFF. Together with reference TRBV19 and TRBJ1-1, the CDR3 gives the full variable domain: DGGITQSPKYLFRKEGQNVTLSCEQNLNHDAMYWYRQDPGQGLRLIYYSQIVNDFQKGDIAEGYSVSREKKESFPLTVTSAQKNPTAFYLCASRPQGESTEAFFGQGTRLTVV.

In this sample, this clonotype turned up many times. The genes are TRBV9 and TRBJ2-1; 12 bases align to TRBD2. The V segment lost 1 base and the J segment 5 bases; nucleotides outside the gene matches: 7. This CDR3 is built from 17 residues. Germline V CDR1 and CDR2: SGDLS, YYNGEE. Here the CDR3 reads CASSVFPGLAGNNEQFF. CDR3 in DNA: TGTGCCAGCAGCGTATTCCCAGGACTAGCGGGAAACAATGAGCAGTTCTTC.

This clonotype appeared many times. CDR3 region: CSAPTSGGSTDTQYF. CDR3 nucleotides: TGCAGTGCCCCGACTAGCGGGGGGTCCACAGATACGCAGTATTTT. This chain links TRBV20-1 with TRBJ2-3, with 13 bases fitting TRBD2. Germline V CDR1 and CDR2: DFQATT, SNEGSKA (reference sequence). The length of the CDR3 is 15 residues. With 6 bases clipped from V and 2 bases from J, the junction kept 5 bases outside the gene matches.

This chain links TRBV6-5 with TRBJ1-4; the D is unclear. Germline-derived CDR1 and CDR2 are MNHEY and SVGAGI. This CDR3 contains 16 residues. V dropped 0 bases and J dropped 0 bases, with 8 bases sitting between them. The CDR3 coding sequence is TGTGCCAGCAGTTACTCCCGCAGAACAACTAATGAAAAACTGTTTTTT. As protein: CASSYSRRTTNEKLFF.

This clonotype has at least ten counts. The DNA of the CDR3 is TGTGCCAGCAGTGTGGCGGGTTCCTACAATGAGCAGTTCTTC. Translation gives CASSVAGSYNEQFF. The chain uses TRBV12-3 or TRBV12-4 and TRBJ2-1; D possibly corresponds to TRBD2 (5 bases). The CDR3 is made up of 14 amino acids. V lost 5 bases, J lost 1 base, and 9 bases lay in between.

This clonotype was observed many times. The V gene is TRBV20-1, the J gene TRBJ1-1; 7 nucleotides align to TRBD1. Germline values: CDR1 DFQATT, CDR2 SNEGSKA (reference sequence). Trimming removed 2 bases from V and 0 bases from J; junction bases left unmatched: 6. This CDR3 spans 15 amino acids. The CDR3 spells CSARRTGVMNTEAFF. The CDR3 DNA reads as TGCAGTGCTAGACGTACAGGGGTTATGAACACTGAAGCTTTCTTT.

This clonotype was observed many times. V gene TRBV18 combines with J gene TRBJ2-5; 7 positions agree with TRBD2. The trim removed 1 base at V and 5 bases at J, leaving 7 bases unmatched. CDR1 KGHSH and CDR2 LQKENI come from the germline V gene. CDR3 length: 15 residues. CDR3 nucleotides: TGTGCCAGCTCACCACGGAGACTAGCAGACGAGACCCAGTACTTC. This translates into CASSPRRLADETQYF.

The chain joins TRBV11-2 to TRBJ2-1; 7 bases fit TRBD2. Germline CDR1 is SGHAT and CDR2 is FQNNGV. V was clipped by 5 bases and J by 1 base; unmatched bases: 2. CDR3 length: 14 residues. The CDR3 bases are TGTGCCAGCAGCGGGAGGGGATCCTACAATGAGCAGTTCTTC. Protein product: CASSGRGSYNEQFF.

A few counts support this clonotype. This chain connects TRBV28 to TRBJ1-6; D might be TRBD1 (5 bases). Germline CDR1 reads MDHEN; CDR2 reads SYDVKM. CDR3 size: 17 residues. V was cut by 3 bases and J by 5 bases, with 17 bases left in between. The CDR3 DNA follows: TGTGCCAGCAGTTTTTCGGGGGGGATCCCTAATAATTCACCCCTCCACTTT. Translating it yields CASSFSGGIPNNSPLHF.

This clonotype was recorded at least ten times. As DNA, the CDR3 is TGTGCCAGCATTCAGAACACTGAAGCTTTCTTT. Translating it yields CASIQNTEAFF. The chain couples TRBV28 to TRBJ1-1; D is unclear. The CDR3 is made up of 11 amino acids. Germline values: CDR1 MDHEN, CDR2 SYDVKM. The V gene lost 7 bases and the J gene lost 1 base, with 4 bases spanning the gap.

This clonotype was counted only a few times. The V call is TRBV5-5, the J call TRBJ2-5; 7 bases fit TRBD2. This CDR3 region has 15 residues. J gave up 4 bases and V 1 base, and 7 bases lay outside the gene matches. Germline V CDR1 and CDR2: SGHKS, YYEKEE (reference sequence). CDR3 region: CASSLYVGGGETQYF. Written as DNA, the CDR3 is TGTGCCAGCAGCTTGTACGTGGGGGGGGGAGAGACCCAGTACTTC. The whole variable domain, filled in from reference TRBV5-5 and TRBJ2-5, reads DAGVTQSPTHLIKTRGQQVTLRCSPISGHKSVSWYQQVLGQGPQFIFQYYEKEERGRGNFPDRFSARQFPNYSSELNVNALLLGDSALYLCASSLYVGGGETQYFGPGTRLLVL.

The V call is TRBV6-1, the J call TRBJ2-7, with 9 bases lining up with TRBD1. This CDR3 is built from 14 residues. V trimming: 8 bases; J trimming: 3 bases; junction bases outside the gene matches: 8. Germline loops: CDR1 MNHNS, CDR2 SASEGT. The CDR3 nucleotides read TGTGCCAGCTCCCAGGACAGGGGAGACTACGAGCAGTACTTC. Protein: CASSQDRGDYEQYF.

This sequence joins TRBV2 and TRBJ1-3; D perhaps matches TRBD1 (5 bases). The CDR3 spans 16 residues. Germline V gene lookup returns CDR1 SNHLY and CDR2 FYNNEI. Trimming removed 6 bases from V and 3 bases from J, with 18 bases in between. In nucleotides, the CDR3 is TGTGCCAGCAGCTACCTAAGGGGAGGTCGTGGAAACACCATATATTTT. Residues: CASSYLRGGRGNTIYF.

This clonotype was found many times. This chain links TRBV28 with TRBJ1-2; D remains unclear. Germline values: CDR1 MDHEN, CDR2 SYDVKM. The CDR3 covers 14 residues. The V and J ends lost 2 bases and 5 bases respectively, with 12 bases between them. CDR3 DNA: TGTGCCAGCAGTTTACTGCGGACCGCTTATGGCTACACCTTC. It translates to CASSLLRTAYGYTF.

This clonotype was seen repeatedly, ten times or more. The chain links TRBV20-1 to TRBJ2-5, with 10 bases identical to TRBD1. The V gene end was trimmed by 6 bases and the J gene end by 1 base; junction bases not matched to a gene: 14. The CDR3 consists of 17 residues. Germline values: CDR1 DFQATT, CDR2 SNEGSKA (reference sequence). CDR3 nucleotide sequence: TGCAGTGCATCTCCGGGACAGGGGATTTTCGCCCAAGAGACCCAGTACTTC. Translated: CSASPGQGIFAQETQYF.

This clonotype was picked up many times. The chain employs TRBV12-3 or TRBV12-4 and TRBJ2-1, with unresolved D. This CDR3 has 14 amino acids. V lost 4 bases and J 0 bases, leaving 7 bases between the germline ends. The CDR3 loop reads CASSYSRSYNEQFF. CDR3 in DNA: TGTGCCAGCAGTTACTCCCGCTCCTACAATGAGCAGTTCTTC.

This clonotype came up many times. The chain carries TRBV20-1 and TRBJ2-3, with a possible D match to TRBD2 (5 bases). This CDR3 spans 16 amino acids. V gave up 2 bases and J gave up 5 bases, with 20 bases separating them. Germline values: CDR1 DFQATT, CDR2 SNEGSKA (reference sequence). The CDR3 DNA reads as TGCAGTGCTAGACCCAAGGACTTGGTTGAGGGAGATACGCAGTATTTT. Its translation: CSARPKDLVEGDTQYF.

This clonotype showed up many times. This chain connects TRBV24-1 to TRBJ1-5; D remains unclear. Trimming cost V 2 bases and J 10 bases, with 20 bases left between them. This CDR3 spans 16 amino acids. CDR1 KGHDR and CDR2 SFDVKD come from the germline V gene. As DNA, the CDR3 is TGTGCCACCAGTGATTACCTCGTGCAGCCTAATCGACCCCAGCATTTT. Its translation is CATSDYLVQPNRPQHF.

This clonotype appeared a single time. The gene calls are TRBV11-1 and TRBJ2-1; TRBD2 aligns across 13 bases. Germline CDR1 is SGHAT and CDR2 is FQDESV (reference sequence). The ends lost 2 bases at V and 4 bases at J; junction bases unmatched: 11. The CDR3 length is 19 residues. The CDR3 sequence: CASSLRGLAGISGYNEQFF. In DNA form, the CDR3 reads TGTGCCAGCAGCTTAAGGGGACTAGCGGGGATCTCAGGATACAATGAGCAGTTCTTC.

This clonotype showed up many times. J is TRBJ2-1 and V is TRBV6-1; weak D call: TRBD2 (6 bases). This CDR3 has 15 residues. From germline, CDR1 is MNHNS and CDR2 SASEGT. Between the trimmed V and J ends, which lost 10 bases and 2 bases, there was a span of 18 bases. CDR3 in DNA: TGTGCCACCGTCGGAGGGACGTTAGCCTACAATGAGCAGTTCTTC. Amino acids: CATVGGTLAYNEQFF.

This clonotype was seen repeatedly, ten times or more. V is TRBV28 and J is TRBJ1-4, with D maybe TRBD1 (6 bases). The CDR3 spans 15 residues. With 2 bases removed from V and 8 bases from J, the gap between germline ends came to 15 bases. CDR1 and CDR2 (germline): MDHEN, SYDVKM. The CDR3 loop reads CASSLRTAGREKLFF. The CDR3, as DNA: TGTGCCAGCAGTTTAAGGACAGCCGGTCGGGAAAAACTGTTTTTT.

V and J are TRBV19 and TRBJ1-1; TRBD1 is a possible D gene (5 bases). V was trimmed by 3 bases and J by 5 bases, leaving 13 bases between them. This CDR3 has 14 amino acids. In germline, CDR1 is LNHDA, CDR2 SQIVND (reference sequence). In nucleotides, the CDR3 is TGTGCCAGTAGTATGGGGGGTCAGGGAACTGAAGCTTTCTTT. The encoded protein is CASSMGGQGTEAFF.